The clone carrying this TCR beta chain was counted a few times. Its matching antigen is unknown. The CDR3 has 13 residues. The V gene's germline CDR1 is DFQATT and CDR2 SNEGSKA (reference sequence). J was trimmed by 5 bases and V by 8 bases; bases with no gene match: 11. Construction of TCR beta libraries was performed using quantitative 5'-RACE with molecular barcodes. TCRdb re-called the 5' RACE reads through MiXCR, storing one row per CDR3 protein. The sample records approximately 440,000 distinct CDR3 sequences, roughly 15% being singletons. This sample is part of a study of CD8 T cells in ankylosing spondylitis. Whole-study results and caveats: Matched ankylosing spondylitis synovial fluid reportedly contained a significantly enriched population of disease-linked clones. Reports of some motif variants in reactive arthritis synovial fluid and blood predate this one. Seemingly characteristic of ankylosing spondylitis blood was a TCR beta motif consisting of under 10 highly homologous variants.

The sample was blood, either unsorted or a sorted T cell fraction (not recorded which). The receptor comes from a male donor with ankylosing spondylitis. This chain uses TRBV20-1 with TRBJ1-1; 7 positions match TRBD1. CDR3 loop: CSPQRQGNTEAFF. In DNA, the CDR3 is TGCAGTCCTCAGCGACAGGGAAATACTGAAGCTTTCTTT.